These 4 T cell receptor beta chains share one sample of origin, sequenced in a study of blood T cell repertoires in COVID-19. The protocol was immunoSEQ multiplex PCR, while the TCRdb copy is restricted to in-frame clones and leaves out a portion. The sample has fewer than 500,000 clones, about 85% seen once. The material sequenced was PBMCs or T cells enriched from blood (not recorded which). These receptors all stem from a woman between 18 and 29 years old with acute COVID-19.

Comments on this clone: Other DNA sequences in the same sample also yield this CDR3. V usage is TRBV3-1 (or the pseudogene TRBV3-2) and J usage is TRBJ1-5; D is uncertain. CDR3 length: 15 residues. Trimming took 1 base from V and 2 from J, leaving 9 bases between them. Germline values: CDR1 LGHDT, CDR2 YNNKEL (reference sequence). CDR3 DNA: TGTGCCAGCAGCCAAGGAAGAGGAGGCAATCAGCCCCAGCATTTT. Residues: CASSQGRGGNQPQHF.

The chain recombines TRBV15 with TRBJ2-3; D might be TRBD2 (6 bases). Germline values: CDR1 LNHNV, CDR2 YYDKDF (reference sequence). This CDR3 spans 16 amino acids. Trimming left V 4 bases short and J 1 base short, with 15 bases between. The CDR3 loop is CATSIFQGLGTDTQYF. The CDR3 region has the DNA TGTGCCACCAGCATTTTCCAGGGACTTGGCACAGATACGCAGTATTTT. The whole variable domain, remainder taken from reference TRBV15 and TRBJ2-3, is DAMVIQNPRYQVTQFGKPVTLSCSQTLNHNVMYWYQQKSSQAPKLLFHYYDKDFNNEADTPDNFQSRRPNTSFCFLDIRSPGLGDTAMYLCATSIFQGLGTDTQYFGPGTRLTVL.

The chain recombines TRBV19 with TRBJ2-5; perhaps TRBD2 as D (5 bases). In germline, CDR1 is LNHDA, CDR2 SQIVND (reference sequence). CDR3 length: 15 residues. V was trimmed by 5 bases and J by 1 base, leaving 14 bases between them. CDR3 in amino acids: CASSPRLRAQETQYF. The CDR3 DNA is TGTGCCAGTAGTCCCCGACTAAGAGCCCAAGAGACCCAGTACTTC.

The chain couples TRBV2 to TRBJ1-1; possibly TRBD1 for D (5 bases). V was shortened by 6 bases and J by 6 bases, with 14 bases between the two germline ends. The CDR3 has 13 residues. CDR1 is SNHLY, CDR2 FYNNEI, per germline. As DNA, the CDR3 is TGTGCCAGCAGAGAAACAGGCACCGCTGAAGCTTTCTTT. Translation: CASRETGTAEAFF.